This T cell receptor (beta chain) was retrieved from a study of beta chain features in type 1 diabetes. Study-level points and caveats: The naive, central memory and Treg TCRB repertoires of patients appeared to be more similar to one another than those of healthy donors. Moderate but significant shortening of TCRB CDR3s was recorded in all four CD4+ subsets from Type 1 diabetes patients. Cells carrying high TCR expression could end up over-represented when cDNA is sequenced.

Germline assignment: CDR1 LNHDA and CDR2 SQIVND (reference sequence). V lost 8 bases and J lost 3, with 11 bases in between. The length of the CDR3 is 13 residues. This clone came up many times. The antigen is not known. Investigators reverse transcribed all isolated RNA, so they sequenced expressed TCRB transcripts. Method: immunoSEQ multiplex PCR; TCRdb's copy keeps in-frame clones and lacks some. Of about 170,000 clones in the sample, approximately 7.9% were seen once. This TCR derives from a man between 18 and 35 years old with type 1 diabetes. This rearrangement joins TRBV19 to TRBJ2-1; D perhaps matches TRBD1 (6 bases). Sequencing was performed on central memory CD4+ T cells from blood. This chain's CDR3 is CASRRDNYNEQFF. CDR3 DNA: TGTGCCAGTCGCCGGGACAACTACAATGAGCAGTTCTTC.